This T cell receptor (beta chain) is from a study of T cell repertoires in cytomegalovirus infection. Findings and caveats of the study: The ex vivo response was dominated by HLA-C-restricted CMV-specific TCR beta clonotypes. Based on cumulative public TCR beta family frequency, carriers of CMV plus the relevant HLA were identified.

TCRdb re-derived calls from the reads in MiXCR, one entry per CDR3 protein. The sample comprises hundreds of thousands of distinct CDR3 sequences, approximately 30% of which are singletons, and 12% to 15% rests with the top ten. Details on this clonotype: Its antigen is as yet unknown.

This CDR3 region has 13 residues. The germline V and J ends were trimmed by 1 base and 4 bases, with 7 bases remaining between them. The V and J genes are TRBV12-3 or TRBV12-4 and TRBJ1-1; D not resolved. Sequencing was carried out using PBMCs. This clonotype was sampled from a human donor in good health (CMV status not recorded). Some clones in this sample may be carry-over from other donors' samples. CDR3 DNA: TGTGCCAGCAGTTTAGGTGAAGCCACTGAAGCTTTCTTT. This sequence encodes CASSLGEATEAFF.